This passage covers 13 T cell receptor beta chains from one sample sequenced in a study of early T cells in non-severe SARS-CoV-2 infection (TCRdb year 2021). Library method: 5' RACE. The sequencer was a NextSeq 500. TCRdb trimmed the raw reads at Q25, called clones with MiXCR and kept productive beta chains. Rows are combined by CDR3 protein, so each entry shows the most common genes and DNA. The sample table records 51,000 or so distinct CDR3 sequences; 11% of these occur just once. Under 15% of the sample goes to the ten largest clones. Input material: whole blood. These receptors all come from an adult who was a healthcare worker with PCR-confirmed SARS-CoV-2 infection or an uninfected control (not recorded which).

Only a few counts were recorded for this clonotype. The gene calls are TRBV4-1 and TRBJ1-4; unclear D gene. With 0 bases removed from V and 0 bases from J, the gap between germline ends came to 11 bases. The CDR3 spans 17 residues. The V gene's germline CDR1 is MGHRA and CDR2 YSYEKL. In DNA form, the CDR3 reads TGCGCCAGCAGCCAAGATCCCCTGGACGCAACTAATGAAAAACTGTTTTTT. Translated: CASSQDPLDATNEKLFF.

The V call is TRBV7-2, the J call TRBJ2-1; D gene uncertain. Germline CDR1 reads SGHTA; CDR2 reads FQGNSA. Trimming removed 1 base at V and 7 bases at J, with 11 bases between. This CDR3 region has 14 residues. CDR3 sequence reads: CASSLEAPRNEQFF. The CDR3 DNA is TGTGCCAGCAGCTTAGAGGCTCCGAGAAATGAGCAGTTCTTC.

This clonotype was seen ten or more times. The V call is TRBV2, the J call TRBJ2-4; TRBD1 aligns across 12 bases. CDR3 length: 16 residues. Germline assignment: CDR1 SNHLY and CDR2 FYNNEI. J lost 3 bases, V lost 6 bases, and 6 bases had no gene match. The CDR3 coding sequence is TGTGCCAGCAGCCGGGGACAGGGGGCGTACAAAAACATTCAGTACTTC. This codes for CASSRGQGAYKNIQYF.

The table lists this clonotype with many counts. J is TRBJ2-3 and V is TRBV19; TRBD2 matches 10 bases. V shed 3 bases and J 2 bases; nucleotides not matched to a gene: 2. This CDR3 has 15 amino acids. Germline V lookup: CDR1 LNHDA, CDR2 SQIVND (reference sequence). DNA for the CDR3: TGTGCCAGTAGTATTAGCGGGAGGTACACAGATACGCAGTATTTT. This translates into CASSISGRYTDTQYF.

The chain employs TRBV19 and TRBJ2-5, with D perhaps given as TRBD1 or TRBD2 (6 bases each). The CDR3 length is 15 residues. V was clipped by 4 bases and J by 10 bases, with 22 bases between them. The germline CDR1 and CDR2 sequences are LNHDA and SQIVND (reference sequence). This chain's CDR3 is CASSTTGSGSLDQYF. As DNA, the CDR3 is TGTGCCAGTAGTACCACAGGGTCCGGGAGTTTAGACCAGTACTTC.

The chain combines TRBV7-2 with TRBJ1-1; D gene uncertain. The V end lost 2 bases, the J end lost 6 bases, and 13 bases lay between the germline ends. The CDR3 runs to 14 residues. In germline, CDR1 is SGHTA, CDR2 FQGNSA. This CDR3 reads CASSLSSVVAEAFF. The CDR3 DNA sequence: TGTGCCAGCAGCTTATCGTCGGTCGTGGCTGAAGCTTTCTTT.

This clonotype was seen a few times. The J gene is TRBJ2-7, the V gene TRBV20-1, with TRBD2 identical over 13 bases. V was clipped by 0 bases and J by 10 bases; unmatched bases: 6. The CDR3 runs to 14 residues. Germline assignment: CDR1 DFQATT and CDR2 SNEGSKA (reference sequence). For the CDR3, the DNA is TGCAGTGCTAGAGATGAGGGACTAGCGGGAATCCAGTACTTC. Protein: CSARDEGLAGIQYF.

The gene calls are TRBV15 and TRBJ2-1; D ambiguous. V dropped 0 bases and J dropped 8 bases, with 8 bases sitting between them. This CDR3 comprises 13 residues. Germline V gene data show CDR1 as LNHNV and CDR2 as YYDKDF (reference sequence). The CDR3 bases are TGTGCCACCAGCAGAGATAAAGGCGATGAGCAGTTCTTC. Translating gives CATSRDKGDEQFF.

On this clonotype itself: Germline and junction disagree at one end, which may indicate a read error. V and J are TRBV12-3 or TRBV12-4 and TRBJ2-7; 9 bases match TRBD1. This CDR3 spans 13 amino acids. CDR3 coding DNA: TGTGCCAGCAGATTGGGACAGGGATACGAGGAGTACTTC. Its translation is CASRLGQGYEEYF.

This clonotype was detected many times. This chain uses TRBV20-1 with TRBJ2-7, with D tentatively TRBD2 (6 bases). V was trimmed by 0 bases and J by 2 bases, leaving 14 bases between them. Germline assignment: CDR1 DFQATT and CDR2 SNEGSKA (reference sequence). The CDR3 extends over 15 amino acids. In nucleotides, the CDR3 is TGCAGTGCTAGAGATTTAGGGGACTCTACCTACGAGCAGTACTTC. Protein sequence: CSARDLGDSTYEQYF.

The chain employs TRBV6-1 and TRBJ2-2; unclear D gene. Per germline, CDR1 MNHNS and CDR2 SASEGT. The CDR3 extends over 13 amino acids. Trimming stripped 6 bases from V and 3 bases from J, with 8 bases between. The CDR3 spells CASRATDTGELFF. As DNA, the CDR3 is TGTGCCAGCAGAGCCACCGACACCGGGGAGCTGTTTTTT.

There are a few counts of this clonotype. This chain joins TRBV20-1 and TRBJ2-2; tentative D call: TRBD1 (6 bases). The CDR3 runs to 17 residues. Germline CDR1 reads DFQATT; CDR2 reads SNEGSKA (reference sequence). Between the trimmed V and J ends, which lost 0 bases and 7 bases, there was a span of 21 bases. In DNA, the CDR3 is TGCAGTGCTAGAGATTCCGAGACAGGTTGGGGCCGCGGGGAGCTGTTTTTT. Its translation: CSARDSETGWGRGELFF.

This clonotype was counted many times. The rearrangement links TRBV20-1 to TRBJ2-3; D is unresolved. Germline V gene sequence: CDR1 DFQATT, CDR2 SNEGSKA (reference sequence). The ends were cut back, 5 bases at V and 6 bases at J, with 9 bases in the middle. The CDR3 has 11 residues. CDR3 DNA sequence: TGCAGTGCTCCGTCCCGGGATACGCAGTATTTT. Its protein is CSAPSRDTQYF.